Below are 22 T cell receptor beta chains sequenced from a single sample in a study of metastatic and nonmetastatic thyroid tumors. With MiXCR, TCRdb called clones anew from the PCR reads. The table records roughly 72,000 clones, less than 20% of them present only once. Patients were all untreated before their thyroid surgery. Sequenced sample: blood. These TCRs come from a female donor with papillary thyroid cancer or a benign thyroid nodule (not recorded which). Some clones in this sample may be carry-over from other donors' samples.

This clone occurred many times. CDR3 protein: CASSLAAKETQYF. As DNA, the CDR3 is TGCGCCAGCAGCTTGGCGGCAAAGGAGACCCAGTACTTC. V and J are TRBV5-1 and TRBJ2-5; D is undetermined. Germline V gene data show CDR1 as SGHRS and CDR2 as YFSETQ. This CDR3 comprises 13 residues. The V end lost 0 bases, the J end lost 5 bases, and 8 bases lay between the germline ends.

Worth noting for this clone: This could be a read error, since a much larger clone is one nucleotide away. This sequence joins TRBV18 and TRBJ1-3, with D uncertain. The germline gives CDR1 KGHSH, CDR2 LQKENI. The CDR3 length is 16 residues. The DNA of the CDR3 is TGTGCCGGCTCACGAGGACGGGAAGTCTCTGGAAACACCATATATTTT. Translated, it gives CAGSRGREVSGNTIYF.

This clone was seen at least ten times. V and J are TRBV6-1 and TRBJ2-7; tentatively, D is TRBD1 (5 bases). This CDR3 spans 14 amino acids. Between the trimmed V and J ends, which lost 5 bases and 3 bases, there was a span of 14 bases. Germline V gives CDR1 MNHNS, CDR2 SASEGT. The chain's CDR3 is CASSRTSTSYEQYF. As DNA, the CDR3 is TGTGCCAGCAGTCGGACATCAACCAGCTACGAGCAGTACTTC.

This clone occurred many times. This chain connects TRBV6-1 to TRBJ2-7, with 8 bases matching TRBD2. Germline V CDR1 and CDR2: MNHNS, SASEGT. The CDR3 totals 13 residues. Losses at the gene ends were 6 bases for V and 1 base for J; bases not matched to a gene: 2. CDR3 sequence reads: CASRTSASYEQYF. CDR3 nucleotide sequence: TGTGCCAGCAGGACTAGCGCTTCCTACGAGCAGTACTTC.

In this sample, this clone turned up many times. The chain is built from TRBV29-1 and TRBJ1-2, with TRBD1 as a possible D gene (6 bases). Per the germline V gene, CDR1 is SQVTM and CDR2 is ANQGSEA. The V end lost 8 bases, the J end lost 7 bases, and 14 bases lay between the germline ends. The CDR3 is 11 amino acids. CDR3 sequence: CSSTGGLGYTF. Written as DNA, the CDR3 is TGCAGCTCAACGGGGGGCCTTGGCTACACCTTC. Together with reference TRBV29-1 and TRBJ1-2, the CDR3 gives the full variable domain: SAVISQKPSRDICQRGTSLTIQCQVDSQVTMMFWYRQQPGQSLTLIATANQGSEATYESGFVIDKFPISRPNLTFSTLTVSNMSPEDSSIYLCSSTGGLGYTFGSGTRLTVV.

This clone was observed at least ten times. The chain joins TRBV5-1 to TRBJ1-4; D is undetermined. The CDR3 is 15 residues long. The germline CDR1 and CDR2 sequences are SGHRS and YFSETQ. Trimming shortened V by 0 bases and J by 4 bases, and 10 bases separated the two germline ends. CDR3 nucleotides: TGCGCCAGCAGCTTGGGAAGTTCGGTTAATGAAAAACTGTTTTTT. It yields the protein CASSLGSSVNEKLFF.

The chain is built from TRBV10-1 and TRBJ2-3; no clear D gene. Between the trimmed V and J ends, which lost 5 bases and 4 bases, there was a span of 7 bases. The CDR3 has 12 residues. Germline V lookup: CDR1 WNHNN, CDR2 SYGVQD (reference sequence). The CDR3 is CASSPRSDTQYF. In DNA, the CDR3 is TGCGCCAGCAGTCCTAGGTCAGATACGCAGTATTTT.

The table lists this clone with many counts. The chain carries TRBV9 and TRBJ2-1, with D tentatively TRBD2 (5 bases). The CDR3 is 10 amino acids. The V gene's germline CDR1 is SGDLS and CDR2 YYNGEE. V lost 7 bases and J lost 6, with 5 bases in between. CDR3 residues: CASAGNEQFF. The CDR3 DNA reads TGTGCCAGCGCGGGCAATGAGCAGTTCTTC. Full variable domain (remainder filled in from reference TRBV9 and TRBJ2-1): DSGVTQTPKHLITATGQRVTLRCSPRSGDLSVYWYQQSLDQGLQFLIQYYNGEERAKGNILERFSAQQFPDLHSELNLSSLELGDSALYFCASAGNEQFFGPGTRLTVL.

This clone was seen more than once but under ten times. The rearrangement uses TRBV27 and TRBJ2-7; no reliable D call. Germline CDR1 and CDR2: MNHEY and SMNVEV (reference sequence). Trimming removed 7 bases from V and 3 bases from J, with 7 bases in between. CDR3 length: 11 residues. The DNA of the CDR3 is TGTGCCAGCACCTTCGGCTACGAGCAGTACTTC. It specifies CASTFGYEQYF.

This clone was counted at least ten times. The CDR3 loop is CASSYRSQGKGMGHGYTF. The CDR3 DNA reads TGTGCCAGCAGTTACCGGTCCCAGGGGAAGGGTATGGGCCATGGCTACACCTTC. The chain recombines TRBV6-5 with TRBJ1-2, with D possibly being TRBD1 (6 bases). This CDR3 has 18 residues. In germline, CDR1 is MNHEY, CDR2 SVGAGI. Trimming left V 2 bases short and J 6 bases short, with 25 bases between.

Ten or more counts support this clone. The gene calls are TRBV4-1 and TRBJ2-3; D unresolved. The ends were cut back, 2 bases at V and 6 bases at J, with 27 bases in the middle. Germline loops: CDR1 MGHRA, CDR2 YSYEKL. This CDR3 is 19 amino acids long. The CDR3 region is CASSQRIGGPGAPPDTQYF. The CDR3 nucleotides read TGCGCCAGCAGCCAAAGAATTGGTGGGCCGGGTGCCCCACCGGATACGCAGTATTTT.

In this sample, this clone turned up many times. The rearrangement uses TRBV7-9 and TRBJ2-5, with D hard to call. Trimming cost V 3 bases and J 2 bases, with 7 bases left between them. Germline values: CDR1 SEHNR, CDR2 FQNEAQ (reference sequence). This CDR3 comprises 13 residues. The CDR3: CASSFHGQETQYF. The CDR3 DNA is TGTGCCAGCAGCTTTCATGGACAAGAGACCCAGTACTTC.

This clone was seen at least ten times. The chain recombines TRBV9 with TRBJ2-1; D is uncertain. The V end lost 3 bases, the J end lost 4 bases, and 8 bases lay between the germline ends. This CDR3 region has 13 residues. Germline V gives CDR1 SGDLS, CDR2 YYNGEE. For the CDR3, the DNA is TGTGCCAGCAGCGACTTTCCTTACAATGAGCAGTTCTTC. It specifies CASSDFPYNEQFF.

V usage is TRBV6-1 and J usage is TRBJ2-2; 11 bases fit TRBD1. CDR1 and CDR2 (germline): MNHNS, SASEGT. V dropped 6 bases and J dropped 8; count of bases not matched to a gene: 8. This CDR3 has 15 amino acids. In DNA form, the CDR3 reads TGTGCCAGCAGAACGGGACAGGGGGATTTGGGGGAGCTGTTTTTT. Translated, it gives CASRTGQGDLGELFF.

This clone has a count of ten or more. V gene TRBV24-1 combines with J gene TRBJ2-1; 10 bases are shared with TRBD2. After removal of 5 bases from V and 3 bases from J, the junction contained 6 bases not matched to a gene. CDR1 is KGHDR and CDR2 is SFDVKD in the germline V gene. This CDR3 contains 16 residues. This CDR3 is CATSARAGGVYNEQFF. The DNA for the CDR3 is TGTGCCACCAGTGCTCGAGCGGGAGGGGTCTACAATGAGCAGTTCTTC.

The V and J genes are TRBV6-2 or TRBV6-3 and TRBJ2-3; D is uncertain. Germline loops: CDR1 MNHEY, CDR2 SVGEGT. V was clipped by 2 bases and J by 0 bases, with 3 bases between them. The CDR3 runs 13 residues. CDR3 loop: CASSYASTDTQYF. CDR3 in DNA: TGTGCCAGCAGTTACGCTAGCACAGATACGCAGTATTTT.

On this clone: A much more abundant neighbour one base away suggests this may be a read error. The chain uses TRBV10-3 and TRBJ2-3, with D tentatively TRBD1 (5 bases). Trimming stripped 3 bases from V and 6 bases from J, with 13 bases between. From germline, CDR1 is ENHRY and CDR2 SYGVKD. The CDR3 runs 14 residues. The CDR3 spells CAISDVMGRDTQYF. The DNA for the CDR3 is TGTGCCATCAGTGATGTGATGGGGCGGGATACGCAGTATTTT.

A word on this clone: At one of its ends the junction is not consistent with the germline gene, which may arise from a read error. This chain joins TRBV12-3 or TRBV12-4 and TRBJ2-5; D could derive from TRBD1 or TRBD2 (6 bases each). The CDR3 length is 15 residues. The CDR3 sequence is CASSTGEGGQETKYF. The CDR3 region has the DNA TGTGCCAGCAGCACCGGAGAGGGGGGCCAAGAGACCAAGTACTTC.

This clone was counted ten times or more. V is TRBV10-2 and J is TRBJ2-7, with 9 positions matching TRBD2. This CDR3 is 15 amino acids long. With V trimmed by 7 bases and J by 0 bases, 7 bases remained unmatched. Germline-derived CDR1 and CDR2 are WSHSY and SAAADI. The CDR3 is CASNDLAGSSYEQYF. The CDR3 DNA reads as TGCGCCAGCAATGATCTAGCGGGGAGCTCCTACGAGCAGTACTTC.

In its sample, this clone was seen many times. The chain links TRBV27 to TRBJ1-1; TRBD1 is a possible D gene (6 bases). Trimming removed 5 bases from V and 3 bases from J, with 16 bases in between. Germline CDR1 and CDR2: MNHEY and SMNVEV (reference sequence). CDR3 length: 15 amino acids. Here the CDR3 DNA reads TGTGCCAGCAGTCCCTCGACAGGAACCTACACTGAAGCTTTCTTT. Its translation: CASSPSTGTYTEAFF.

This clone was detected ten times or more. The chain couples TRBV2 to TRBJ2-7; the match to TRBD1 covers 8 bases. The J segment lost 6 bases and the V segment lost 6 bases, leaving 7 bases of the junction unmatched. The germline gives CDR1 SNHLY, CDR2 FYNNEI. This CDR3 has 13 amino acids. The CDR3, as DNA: TGTGCCAGCAGAGCCGGGACAGGATCCGAGCAGTACTTC. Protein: CASRAGTGSEQYF.

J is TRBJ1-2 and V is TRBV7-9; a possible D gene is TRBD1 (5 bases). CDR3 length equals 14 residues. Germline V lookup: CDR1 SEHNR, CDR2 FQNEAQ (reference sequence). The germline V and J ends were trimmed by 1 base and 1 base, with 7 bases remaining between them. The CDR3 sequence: CASSLGQLNYGYTF. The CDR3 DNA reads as TGTGCCAGCAGCTTAGGACAGCTTAACTATGGCTACACCTTC.